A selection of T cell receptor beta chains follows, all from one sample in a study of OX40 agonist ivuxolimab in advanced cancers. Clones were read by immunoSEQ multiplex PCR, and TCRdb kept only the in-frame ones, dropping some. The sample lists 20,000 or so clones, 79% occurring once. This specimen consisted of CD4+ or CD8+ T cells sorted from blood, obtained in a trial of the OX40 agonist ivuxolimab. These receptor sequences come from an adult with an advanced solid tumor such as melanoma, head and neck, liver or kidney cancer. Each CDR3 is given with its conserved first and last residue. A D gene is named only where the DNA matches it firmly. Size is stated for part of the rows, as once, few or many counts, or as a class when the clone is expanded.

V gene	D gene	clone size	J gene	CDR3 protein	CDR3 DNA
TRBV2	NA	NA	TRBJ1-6	CASSAVEGSYNSPLHF	TGTGCCAGCAGCGCCGTTGAGGGCTCCTATAATTCACCCCTCCACTTT
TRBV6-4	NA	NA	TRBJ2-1	CASSDEPVGSYNEQFF	TGTGCCAGCAGTGACGAGCCAGTAGGCTCCTACAATGAGCAGTTCTTC
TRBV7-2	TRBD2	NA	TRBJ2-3	CASSSRGGGATDTQYF	TGTGCCAGCAGCTCCCGTGGGGGGGGAGCAACAGATACGCAGTATTTT
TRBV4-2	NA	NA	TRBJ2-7	CASSQDSNEQYF	TGTGCCAGCAGCCAAGATAGCAACGAGCAGTACTTC
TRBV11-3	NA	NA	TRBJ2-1	CASINSRQTIDNEQFF	TGTGCCAGCATCAACTCCCGACAGACGATCGACAATGAGCAGTTCTTC
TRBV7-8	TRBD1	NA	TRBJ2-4	CASSLRDSLNIQYF	TGTGCCAGCAGCTTAAGGGACAGTCTAAACATTCAGTACTTC
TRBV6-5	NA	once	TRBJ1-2	CASSLKRTGSGYTF	TGTGCCAGCTCTTTAAAACGAACAGGGAGCGGCTACACCTTC
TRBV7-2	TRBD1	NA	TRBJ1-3	CASSFIWQGATGNTIYF	TGTGCCAGCAGCTTCATATGGCAGGGGGCGACTGGAAACACCATATATTTT
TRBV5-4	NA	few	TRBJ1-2	CASSPAVSGPYGYTF	TGTGCCAGCAGCCCCGCAGTCTCAGGCCCCTATGGCTACACCTTC
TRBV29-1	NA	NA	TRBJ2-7	CSVERRVSSYEQYF	TGCAGCGTTGAACGGAGGGTCAGCTCCTACGAGCAGTACTTC
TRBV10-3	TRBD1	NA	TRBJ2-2	CAISGTGTGSNTGELFF	TGTGCCATCAGTGGGACCGGGACAGGAAGCAACACCGGGGAGCTGTTTTTT
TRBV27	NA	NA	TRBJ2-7	CASRTIYEQYF	TGTGCCAGCAGAACGATCTACGAGCAGTACTTC
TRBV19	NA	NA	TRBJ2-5	CASSIFLLEETQYF	TGTGCCAGTAGTATATTCCTGTTGGAAGAGACCCAGTACTTC
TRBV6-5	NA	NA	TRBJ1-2	CASSPGGDGYTF	TGTGCCAGCAGCCCTGGAGGGGATGGCTACACCTTC
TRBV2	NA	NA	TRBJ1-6	CASIWTENSPLHF	TGTGCCAGCATTTGGACAGAAAATTCACCCCTCCACTTT
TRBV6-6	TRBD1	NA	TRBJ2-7	CASWGTGVYEQYF	TGTGCCAGTTGGGGGACAGGGGTCTACGAGCAGTACTTC
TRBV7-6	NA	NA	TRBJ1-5	CASSSFLGSNQPQHF	TGTGCCAGCAGCTCCTTCCTTGGCAGCAATCAGCCCCAGCATTTT
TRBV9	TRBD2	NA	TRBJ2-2	CASTPGGGQGGELFF	TGTGCCAGCACCCCTGGGGGGGGTCAGGGCGGGGAGCTGTTTTTT
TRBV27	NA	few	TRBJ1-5	CASSLGLLSNQPQHF	TGTGCCAGCAGTTTAGGTCTCTTGAGCAATCAGCCCCAGCATTTT
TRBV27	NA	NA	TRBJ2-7	CASSTAGKEQYF	TGTGCCAGCTCAACGGCGGGGAAAGAGCAGTACTTC
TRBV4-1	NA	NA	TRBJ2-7	CASSQSSGGQPYEQYF	TGCGCCAGCAGCCAAAGTTCGGGGGGACAGCCCTACGAGCAGTACTTC
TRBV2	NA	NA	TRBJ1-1	CASLDQTENTEAFF	TGTGCCAGCTTGGACCAGACGGAGAACACTGAAGCTTTCTTT
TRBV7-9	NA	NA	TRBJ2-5	CASSLALDSYQETQYF	TGTGCCAGCAGCTTAGCCTTGGACAGTTACCAAGAGACCCAGTACTTC
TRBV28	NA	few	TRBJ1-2	CASSLFGKDGYTF	TGTGCCAGCAGTTTATTTGGGAAAGATGGCTACACCTTC
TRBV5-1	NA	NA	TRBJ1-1	CASSLGVALGDLNTEAFF	TGCGCCAGCAGCTTGGGAGTAGCTCTTGGTGACTTGAACACTGAAGCTTTCTTT
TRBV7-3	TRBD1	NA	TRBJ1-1	CASSSTGGSTEAFF	TGTGCCAGCAGCTCGACAGGGGGCAGCACTGAAGCTTTCTTT
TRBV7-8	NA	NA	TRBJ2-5	CASSPRPGGETQYF	TGTGCCAGCAGCCCGAGACCCGGCGGGGAGACCCAGTACTTC
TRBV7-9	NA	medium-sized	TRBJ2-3	CASSVVTDTQYF	TGTGCCAGCAGCGTAGTCACAGATACGCAGTATTTT
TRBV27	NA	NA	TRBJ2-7	CASRAGYDEQYF	TGTGCCAGCAGGGCCGGGTATGACGAGCAGTACTTC
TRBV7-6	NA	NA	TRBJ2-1	CASSLQVLAGNEQFF	TGTGCCAGCAGCTTACAGGTCCTAGCCGGCAATGAGCAGTTCTTC
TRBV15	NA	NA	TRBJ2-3	CATSRDFSDLTDTQYF	TGTGCCACCAGCAGAGATTTTTCGGACCTAACAGATACGCAGTATTTT
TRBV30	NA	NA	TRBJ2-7	CAVWDGSSYEQYF	TGTGCCGTGTGGGACGGCAGCTCCTACGAGCAGTACTTC
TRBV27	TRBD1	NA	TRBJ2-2	CASSLAGGRGELFF	TGTGCCAGCAGTTTAGCAGGGGGTAGGGGGGAGCTGTTTTTT
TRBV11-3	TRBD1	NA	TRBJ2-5	CASSLVLIQGALQTQYF	TGTGCCAGCAGCTTGGTGTTGATACAGGGGGCCTTGCAGACCCAGTACTTC
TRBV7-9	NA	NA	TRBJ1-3	CASSLEAAGNTIYF	TGTGCCAGCAGCTTAGAGGCAGCTGGAAACACCATATATTTT
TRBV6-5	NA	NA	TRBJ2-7	CASIYGYEQYF	TGTGCCAGCATATATGGCTACGAGCAGTACTTC
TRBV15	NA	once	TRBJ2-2	CATSRDHEVNGELFF	TGTGCCACCAGCAGAGATCACGAGGTTAACGGGGAGCTGTTTTTT
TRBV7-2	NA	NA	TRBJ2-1	CASSLSTYNEQFF	TGTGCCAGCAGCTTAAGTACCTACAATGAGCAGTTCTTC
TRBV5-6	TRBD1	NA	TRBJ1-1	CASSLPGQGTSEAFF	TGTGCCAGCAGCTTGCCGGGACAGGGTACTTCTGAAGCTTTCTTT
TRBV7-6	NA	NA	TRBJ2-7	CASSLEIRYEQYF	TGTGCCAGCAGCTTAGAAATCCGCTACGAGCAGTACTTC
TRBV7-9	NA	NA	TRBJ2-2	CASSSRTANTGELFF	TGTGCCAGCAGCTCCCGGACAGCGAACACCGGGGAGCTGTTTTTT
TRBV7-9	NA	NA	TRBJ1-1	CASSFMLGMNTEAFF	TGTGCCAGCAGCTTCATGCTGGGGATGAACACTGAAGCTTTCTTT
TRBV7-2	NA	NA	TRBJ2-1	CASSLTYNEQFF	TGTGCCAGCAGCTTAACGTACAATGAGCAGTTCTTC
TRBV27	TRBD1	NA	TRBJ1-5	CASSLSGQGYQPQHF	TGTGCCAGCAGTTTATCTGGACAGGGCTATCAGCCCCAGCATTTT
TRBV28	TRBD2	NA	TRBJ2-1	CASSFMSTGLAGSYNEQFF	TGTGCCAGCAGTTTTATGAGCACGGGACTAGCGGGGAGTTACAATGAGCAGTTCTTC
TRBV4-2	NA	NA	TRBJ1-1	CASSQEQWVNTEAFF	TGTGCCAGCAGCCAAGAGCAGTGGGTGAACACTGAAGCTTTCTTT
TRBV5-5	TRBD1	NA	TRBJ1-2	CASSLAGTVYGYTF	TGTGCCAGCAGCTTGGCCGGGACAGTCTATGGCTACACCTTC
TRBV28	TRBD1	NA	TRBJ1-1	CASSGTGRTDTEAFF	TGTGCCAGCAGTGGGACAGGAAGGACGGACACTGAAGCTTTCTTT
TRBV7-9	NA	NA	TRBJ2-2	CASSLPGTANTGELFF	TGTGCCAGCAGCTTGCCCGGGACGGCGAACACCGGGGAGCTGTTTTTT
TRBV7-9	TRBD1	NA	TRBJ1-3	CASSPGTDIRNTIYF	TGTGCCAGCAGCCCCGGGACAGACATTCGAAACACCATATATTTT